This passage covers 3 T cell receptor beta chains from one sample sequenced in a study of cytomegalovirus exposure and HLA in healthy donors. PCR was performed using 60 Vbeta and 13 Jbeta primers. Sequencing was performed with immunoSEQ multiplex PCR; in TCRdb, only in-frame clones are kept and a portion is missing. The table for this sample gives about 39,000 clones. The sample taken for sequencing was PBMCs. All receptors come from a woman aged 30 to 39 in good health and CMV-seropositive.

The chain uses TRBV7-2 and TRBJ2-1; a possible D gene is TRBD2 (5 bases). Per germline, CDR1 SGHTA and CDR2 FQGNSA. The CDR3 length is 13 residues. Trimming shortened V by 5 bases and J by 8 bases, and 13 bases separated the two germline ends. This CDR3 reads CASSETSSDEQFF. CDR3 DNA sequence: TGTGCCAGCAGCGAAACTAGTTCCGATGAGCAGTTCTTC.

The CDR3, as DNA: TGTGCCAGCAGTGAAGAGGGAGGCAGAAGAGGCAATCAGCCCCAGCATTTT. Its protein is CASSEEGGRRGNQPQHF. The gene calls are TRBV2 and TRBJ1-5; D ambiguous. CDR1 is SNHLY and CDR2 is FYNNEI in the germline V gene. The CDR3 has 17 residues. V lost 1 base to trimming and J lost 2 bases, with 15 bases between them.

The chain links TRBV18 to TRBJ2-3, with 10 bases identical to TRBD2. Germline V gene data show CDR1 as KGHSH and CDR2 as LQKENI. This CDR3 region has 16 residues. Losses at the gene ends were 3 bases for V and 0 bases for J; bases not matched to a gene: 3. CDR3 sequence reads: CASSPSTSGSTDTQYF. The CDR3 bases are TGTGCCAGCTCACCCTCGACTAGCGGGAGCACAGATACGCAGTATTTT.